The source of this T cell receptor beta chain is a study of blood T cell repertoires in COVID-19. Study at large: Researchers got acute and convalescent COVID-19 samples from the United States, Italy and Spain. T cells, B-cell-depleted T cells, or PBMCs supplied cDNA or gDNA.

In the original processing: For nucleated cells, counts were estimated from reference gene primer amplification. Clones were sequenced by immunoSEQ multiplex PCR, and TCRdb holds only the in-frame ones, with some missing. V and J calls and clone size are as listed in that table; D and trimming were resolved from the DNA. The sample yields about 180,000 clones, approximately 85% seen once. Each recovered donor of Cohort 3 presented with two negative PCRs, clearance, or symptom resolution. The CDR3 covers 15 residues. V lost 1 base to trimming and J lost 8 bases; unmatched junction nucleotides: 5. Germline values: CDR1 SGHTA, CDR2 FQGNSA.

Sequencing was performed on PBMCs or T cells enriched from blood (not recorded which). This clonotype was obtained from a man in his forties who had recovered from COVID-19. The chain recombines TRBV7-2 with TRBJ1-4, with 9 bases matching TRBD1. CDR3 sequence (DNA): TGTGCCAGCAGCTTAGGCGGGACAGGGAGGGAAAAACTGTTTTTT. Amino acid sequence: CASSLGGTGREKLFF.